This TCR beta chain was recovered during a study of metastatic and nonmetastatic thyroid tumors. Turning to the study itself: Comparison of repertoires was carried out across blood and tumor or nodule tissue from malignant and benign thyroid patients.

In the authors' methods: Researchers built a distant-metastasis classifier for papillary thyroid cancer that drew on CDR3 differences across clinicopathological groups. TCRdb ran MiXCR on the PCR reads. These V and J calls originate from TCRdb's pipeline instead of the authors' own analysis. The repertoire has tens of thousands of clones, 15% to 20% of them found once; the top ten carry more than 9%. This clone came up many times. Each patient came to thyroid surgery without any prior treatment (of any kind). Source material: blood. This receptor was obtained from a male donor with papillary thyroid cancer or a benign thyroid nodule (not recorded which). Some clones in this sample may be carry-over from other donors' samples.

The CDR3 DNA reads TGTGCCAGCAGCCACGGACCCACTGAAGCTTTCTTT. This gives the protein CASSHGPTEAFF. The V and J genes are TRBV7-9 and TRBJ1-1; D unresolved. This CDR3 contains 12 residues. In germline, CDR1 is SEHNR, CDR2 FQNEAQ (reference sequence). Between the trimmed V and J ends, which lost 5 bases and 4 bases, there was a span of 8 bases. Using reference TRBV7-9 and TRBJ1-1 for the parts outside the CDR3, the full variable domain is DTGVSQNPRHKITKRGQNVTFRCDPISEHNRLYWYRQTLGQGPEFLTYFQNEAQLEKSRLLSDRFSAERPKGSFSTLEIQRTEQGDSAMYLCASSHGPTEAFFGQGTRLTVV.